The 9 T cell receptor beta chains listed next were all sequenced from one sample in a study of T cell changes during pregnancy in multiple sclerosis. Libraries were prepared by immunoSEQ multiplex PCR; TCRdb keeps only in-frame clonotypes and omits some of them. The sample contains just under 65,000 clones, 91% of which appear only once. The starting material was peripheral blood, obtained in the third trimester of pregnancy. These receptors all stem from a female donor in good health, enrolled as a control in a pregnancy study.

J is TRBJ2-1 and V is TRBV7-3; TRBD1 is a possible D gene (5 bases). This CDR3 comprises 12 residues. The V end was cut by 0 bases, the J end by 10 bases, with 7 bases between. CDR1 and CDR2 (germline): SGHTA, FQGTGA. The DNA for the CDR3 is TGTGCCAGCAGCTTAACAAGGGGCGAGCAGTTCTTC. Residues: CASSLTRGEQFF. Full variable domain (remainder filled in from reference TRBV7-3 and TRBJ2-1): GAGVSQTPSNKVTEKGKYVELRCDPISGHTALYWYRQSLGQGPEFLIYFQGTGAADDSGLPNDRFFAVRPEGSVSTLKIQRTERGDSAVYLCASSLTRGEQFFGPGTRLTVL.

The DNA of the CDR3 is TGTGCCAGCAGGACCTTGAGAGGGGGCCGCTCTGGAAACACCATATATTTT. It codes for CASRTLRGGRSGNTIYF. The chain has TRBV2 and TRBJ1-3, with 7 bases that match TRBD1. CDR3 size: 17 residues. Germline assignment: CDR1 SNHLY and CDR2 FYNNEI. V lost 6 bases and J lost 0; bases outside the gene matches: 11.

J is TRBJ2-2 and V is TRBV7-9; D is unresolved. Germline values: CDR1 SEHNR, CDR2 FQNEAQ (reference sequence). V lost 6 bases, J lost 2 bases, and 7 bases lay in between. CDR3 length equals 13 residues. The CDR3 loop is CASSRYNTGELFF. The CDR3 DNA sequence: TGTGCCAGCAGTCGGTACAACACCGGGGAGCTGTTTTTT. The full variable domain, completed using reference TRBV7-9 and TRBJ2-2, is DTGVSQNPRHKITKRGQNVTFRCDPISEHNRLYWYRQTLGQGPEFLTYFQNEAQLEKSRLLSDRFSAERPKGSFSTLEIQRTEQGDSAMYLCASSRYNTGELFFGEGSRLTVL.

This sequence joins TRBV19 and TRBJ2-1; TRBD2 is a possible D gene (6 bases). This CDR3 comprises 15 residues. Germline values: CDR1 LNHDA, CDR2 SQIVND (reference sequence). V was shortened by 2 bases and J by 1 base, with 9 bases between the two germline ends. CDR3 nucleotide sequence: TGTGCCAGTAGTATACAGGCGGGATCCTACAATGAGCAGTTCTTC. Its protein is CASSIQAGSYNEQFF.

The chain combines TRBV7-8 with TRBJ2-3; TRBD2 aligns across 9 bases. CDR1 is SGHVS and CDR2 is FQNEAQ in the germline V gene. Trimming removed 5 bases from V and 2 bases from J; junction bases left unmatched: 14. The CDR3 is 18 residues long. CDR3 in amino acids: CASSRERLAGFNTDTQYF. For the CDR3, the DNA is TGTGCCAGCAGCCGAGAGAGGCTAGCGGGATTCAACACAGATACGCAGTATTTT.

The V and J genes are TRBV7-2 and TRBJ1-3; D remains unclear. V shed 3 bases and J shed 0 bases, with 9 bases lying between them. This CDR3 contains 15 residues. CDR1 is SGHTA and CDR2 is FQGNSA in the germline V gene. The CDR3 region has the DNA TGTGCCAGCAGCTTCGGGATTTACTCTGGAAACACCATATATTTT. Its protein is CASSFGIYSGNTIYF.

The gene calls are TRBV28 and TRBJ2-6, with D perhaps TRBD1 (6 bases). The CDR3 runs 17 residues. The germline V gene has CDR1 MDHEN and CDR2 SYDVKM. Between the trimmed V and J ends, which lost 2 bases and 0 bases, there was a span of 11 bases. The CDR3 nucleotides are TGTGCCAGCAGTTTAGACAGGCCTAGCTCTGGGGCCAACGTCCTGACTTTC. It specifies CASSLDRPSSGANVLTF.

J is TRBJ2-1 and V is TRBV7-2; 12 bases line up with TRBD2. V lost 6 bases to trimming and J lost 5 bases; unmatched junction nucleotides: 5. The CDR3 is 15 amino acids. Per germline, CDR1 SGHTA and CDR2 FQGNSA. This CDR3 is CASSLTSGRHNEQFF. The CDR3 DNA is TGTGCCAGCAGTCTCACTAGCGGGAGGCACAATGAGCAGTTCTTC.

The gene calls are TRBV5-1 and TRBJ2-2; 8 positions agree with TRBD2. The ends lost 5 bases at V and 4 bases at J; junction bases unmatched: 7. CDR1 is SGHRS, CDR2 YFSETQ, per germline. The CDR3 has 15 amino acids. This CDR3 reads CASSSAGGSTGELFF. The CDR3 DNA reads as TGCGCCAGCAGTTCGGCGGGGGGTAGCACCGGGGAGCTGTTTTTT.